A selection of T cell receptor beta chains follows, all from one sample in a study of Ad26.COV2.S vaccination and SARS-CoV-2 variants. Only in-frame clones appear in the TCRdb table, and some are missing; sequencing was by immunoSEQ multiplex PCR. This sample has 350,000 to 450,000 clones, with around four fifths found just once. Sequenced material: peripheral blood, taken in a trial of Ad26.COV2.S vaccine versus placebo. These receptors were obtained from a person aged 18-60 years who received the Ad26.COV2.S COVID-19 vaccine or a placebo. Both conserved end residues are part of each CDR3. A D gene is named only where the DNA matches it firmly. Size is omitted from some rows. Given values are once, few, many or a class for expanded clones.

clone_size	v_call	j_call	d_call	cdr3_aa	cdr3_nt
once	TRBV9	TRBJ1-1	NA	CASSVAPWVDTEAFF	TGTGCCAGCAGCGTAGCCCCCTGGGTGGACACTGAAGCTTTCTTT
once	TRBV6-6	TRBJ2-5	NA	CASRPGLLQETQYF	TGTGCCAGCAGACCGGGACTGCTCCAAGAGACCCAGTACTTC
NA	TRBV6-1	TRBJ2-7	NA	CASSERAAYEQYF	TGTGCCAGCAGTGAGAGGGCAGCCTACGAGCAGTACTTC
few	TRBV27	TRBJ1-3	NA	CASSSSVSSGNTIYF	TGTGCCAGCAGTTCTAGTGTGAGCTCTGGAAACACCATATATTTT
NA	TRBV3-1/TRBV3-2	TRBJ2-2	TRBD2	CASSQDSGGGAAGELFF	TGTGCCAGCAGCCAAGATTCGGGCGGGGGGGCCGCCGGGGAGCTGTTTTTT
few	TRBV7-9	TRBJ1-5	NA	CASSPFAPVLNQPQHF	TGTGCCAGCAGCCCTTTCGCCCCAGTGCTCAATCAGCCCCAGCATTTT
NA	TRBV27	TRBJ2-5	NA	CASSWGETQYF	TGTGCCAGCAGTTGGGGGGAGACCCAGTACTTC
NA	TRBV27	TRBJ2-3	TRBD2	CASSLTLAGGADTQYF	TGTGCCAGCAGTTTAACCCTAGCGGGGGGAGCAGATACGCAGTATTTT
NA	TRBV19	TRBJ2-7	NA	CASSIDLPVGVSSSYEQYF	TGTGCCAGTAGTATAGATTTGCCGGTAGGCGTTTCTTCCTCCTACGAGCAGTACTTC
NA	TRBV2	TRBJ1-2	NA	CASHLGQFYGYTF	TGTGCCAGCCATCTGGGCCAATTCTATGGCTACACCTTC
NA	TRBV7-9	TRBJ2-3	NA	CASSSSPLANTDTQYF	TGTGCCAGCAGTTCCTCCCCCCTAGCGAACACAGATACGCAGTATTTT
NA	TRBV29-1	TRBJ1-5	NA	CSVARTKGQPQHF	TGCAGCGTTGCGAGGACTAAGGGACAGCCCCAGCATTTT
NA	TRBV19	TRBJ1-5	NA	CASSTNFGLVNQPQHF	TGTGCCAGTAGTACCAACTTTGGTTTGGTTAATCAGCCCCAGCATTTT
NA	TRBV7-6	TRBJ1-1	NA	CASSRQTDPNTEAFF	TGTGCCAGCAGCCGTCAGACAGACCCTAACACTGAAGCTTTCTTT
NA	TRBV5-1	TRBJ2-7	TRBD2	CASRAGTSGSYEQYF	TGCGCCAGCAGGGCCGGGACTAGCGGATCCTACGAGCAGTACTTC
NA	TRBV12-3/TRBV12-4	TRBJ2-5	NA	CASRGPAAETQYF	TGTGCCAGCAGGGGCCCGGCCGCCGAGACCCAGTACTTC
NA	TRBV7-3	TRBJ2-3	NA	CASSSWGGPTDTQYF	TGTGCCAGCAGCTCCTGGGGGGGCCCTACAGATACGCAGTATTTT
few	TRBV20-1	TRBJ1-2	NA	CSAAGGYTF	TGCAGTGCGGCGGGGGGCTACACCTTC
NA	TRBV4-2	TRBJ2-5	NA	CASSQELGLGAGTQYF	TGTGCCAGCAGCCAAGAATTGGGACTGGGGGCGGGAACCCAGTACTTC
once	TRBV5-1	TRBJ2-2	NA	CASRESSTNTGELFF	TGCGCCAGCAGAGAGTCTTCTACCAACACCGGGGAGCTGTTTTTT
NA	TRBV27	TRBJ2-2	NA	CASSLSRSSGGELFF	TGTGCCAGCAGTTTGAGTCGATCTTCGGGAGGGGAGCTGTTTTTT
NA	TRBV28	TRBJ1-1	NA	CASSLFTTGNTEAFF	TGTGCCAGCAGTTTATTTACAACAGGGAACACTGAAGCTTTCTTT
NA	TRBV19	TRBJ1-2	TRBD1	CASSIDTTGIYGYTF	TGTGCCAGTAGTATAGATACGACAGGGATTTATGGCTACACCTTC
NA	TRBV9	TRBJ1-6	NA	CASSVLPVSGSGNSPLHF	TGTGCCAGCAGCGTATTGCCGGTTTCGGGCAGCGGAAATTCACCCCTCCACTTT
NA	TRBV9	TRBJ1-1	TRBD1	CASSSGGGRGRVNTEAFF	TGTGCCAGCAGCTCTGGAGGGGGCCGGGGACGGGTGAACACTGAAGCTTTCTTT
NA	TRBV30	TRBJ2-3	NA	CAWSRRDSQDTQYF	TGTGCCTGGAGTCGCCGGGACTCACAAGATACGCAGTATTTT
NA	TRBV6-5	TRBJ1-3	NA	CASILRVGNTIYF	TGTGCCAGCATCCTAAGGGTTGGAAACACCATATATTTT
NA	TRBV7-2	TRBJ2-7	NA	CASSLLERYEQYF	TGTGCCAGCAGCTTACTAGAGCGCTACGAGCAGTACTTC
few	TRBV4-2	TRBJ2-5	NA	CASSQGFSWDF	TGTGCCAGCAGCCAAGGGTTTTCCTGGGACTTC
NA	TRBV18	TRBJ2-7	NA	CASSPARTSYEQYF	TGTGCCAGCTCACCGGCCCGAACTTCCTACGAGCAGTACTTC
NA	TRBV11-3	TRBJ1-4	TRBD1	CASSVGGDLEKLFF	TGTGCCAGCAGCGTAGGGGGCGATCTTGAAAAACTGTTTTTT
once	TRBV11-2	TRBJ1-2	TRBD1	CASSLVQGAYGYTF	TGTGCCAGCAGCTTAGTACAGGGGGCGTATGGCTACACCTTC
NA	TRBV7-2	TRBJ2-1	NA	CASSPRSLSSYNEQFF	TGTGCCAGCAGCCCCAGGAGCCTGAGCTCCTACAATGAGCAGTTCTTC
once	TRBV5-6	TRBJ2-1	TRBD1	CASTSSTGTAYNEQFF	TGTGCCAGCACCTCATCTACCGGGACAGCTTACAATGAGCAGTTCTTC
NA	TRBV5-4	TRBJ2-2	TRBD2	CASSHEPAGGPGELFF	TGTGCCAGCAGCCACGAGCCAGCGGGGGGGCCCGGGGAGCTGTTTTTT
few	TRBV5-1	TRBJ2-3	NA	CASSAGGTDTQYF	TGCGCCAGCAGCGCCGGCGGCACGGATACGCAGTATTTT
NA	TRBV19	TRBJ1-6	NA	CASSLSSYNSPLHF	TGTGCCAGTAGTTTGAGCTCCTATAATTCACCCCTCCACTTT
many	TRBV2	TRBJ2-1	TRBD1	CAVLDRAGNEQFF	TGTGCCGTCCTGGACAGGGCGGGCAATGAGCAGTTCTTC
NA	TRBV19	TRBJ1-5	NA	CASSIDTVNQPQHF	TGTGCCAGTAGTATAGATACGGTCAATCAGCCCCAGCATTTT
NA	TRBV18	TRBJ1-2	TRBD1	CASSPGSGGGGYTF	TGTGCCAGCTCACCCGGTTCAGGGGGAGGTGGCTACACCTTC
NA	TRBV3-1/TRBV3-2	TRBJ2-1	NA	CASSIRPEETSYNEQFF	TGTGCCAGCAGCATCAGGCCCGAGGAGACATCCTACAATGAGCAGTTCTTC
NA	TRBV3-1/TRBV3-2	TRBJ1-5	NA	CASSHGLPNQPQHF	TGTGCCAGCAGCCACGGGCTCCCCAATCAGCCCCAGCATTTT
NA	TRBV5-1	TRBJ1-1	TRBD1	CASSGYQGDTEAFF	TGCGCCAGCAGCGGCTACCAGGGGGACACTGAAGCTTTCTTT
NA	TRBV4-1	TRBJ2-1	NA	CASSQEATSSYNEQFF	TGCGCCAGCAGCCAAGAAGCAACCAGCTCCTACAATGAGCAGTTCTTC
NA	TRBV6-6	TRBJ1-3	TRBD1	CASSSVQGAGNTIYF	TGTGCCAGCAGTTCCGTACAGGGGGCTGGAAACACCATATATTTT
once	TRBV10-3	TRBJ1-2	NA	CAISAGRDSDGYTF	TGTGCCATCAGTGCCGGGAGGGACTCGGATGGCTACACCTTC
NA	TRBV7-9	TRBJ1-2	TRBD1	CASRSIPGQGRFVHGYTF	TGTGCCAGCAGATCAATCCCGGGACAGGGGCGATTTGTCCATGGCTACACCTTC
NA	TRBV27	TRBJ2-3	TRBD2	CATTPLAVSTDTQYF	TGTGCCACCACCCCACTAGCGGTTAGCACAGATACGCAGTATTTT
NA	TRBV27	TRBJ2-1	NA	CASTLPGSYEQFF	TGTGCCAGCACCCTCCCCGGGAGCTATGAGCAGTTCTTC
NA	TRBV27	TRBJ2-1	TRBD1	CASSGQGNNEQFF	TGTGCCAGCAGCGGACAGGGAAACAATGAGCAGTTCTTC
NA	TRBV2	TRBJ1-6	TRBD1	CASSLSRGTGGLSLHF	TGTGCCAGCAGCCTGTCCCGGGGAACAGGGGGCCTCTCCCTCCACTTT
NA	TRBV6-5	TRBJ1-3	NA	CASSVKEAGNTIYF	TGTGCCAGCAGCGTCAAGGAAGCTGGAAACACCATATATTTT
NA	TRBV14	TRBJ2-7	NA	CASSQVFRESRYEQYF	TGTGCCAGCAGCCAAGTCTTTCGGGAGAGCAGATACGAGCAGTACTTC
NA	TRBV18	TRBJ1-6	NA	CASSPQGSSSSYNSPLHF	TGTGCCAGCTCACCCCAAGGGAGTTCCAGCTCCTATAATTCACCCCTCCACTTT
NA	TRBV5-5	TRBJ2-7	NA	CASSITRQGFYEQYF	TGTGCCAGCAGCATTACGCGTCAGGGATTCTACGAGCAGTACTTC